A single TCR beta chain is shown here with its context. TCRdb used MiXCR to reprocess the 5' RACE reads, holding one entry per CDR3 protein. The top ten hold under 15% of the sample, which has some 600,000 distinct CDR3 sequences, 9% to 15% seen once. The CDR3 is 15 residues long. Trimming removed 2 bases from V and 6 bases from J, with 14 bases in between. CDR1 and CDR2 (germline): MNHEY, SVGEGT. The data were obtained in a study of T cells after yellow fever vaccination. The V gene is TRBV6-2 or TRBV6-3, the J gene TRBJ2-1; maybe TRBD1 (6 bases). The sequence was obtained from a young man who received the YFV17D yellow fever vaccine. Sequences were derived from PBMCs, sampled on the day of the yellow fever booster vaccination. The CDR3 nucleotides read TGTGCCAGCAGTTACGATTCCGGACAGCTCAATGAGCAGTTCTTC. Encoded protein: CASSYDSGQLNEQFF.